What follows describes a single TCR beta chain. What it binds is not known. The data were obtained in a study of blood T cells in healthy people across ages. In germline, CDR1 is DFQATT, CDR2 SNEGSKA (reference sequence). Unmatched junction bases numbered 14, after V lost 3 bases and J lost 7 bases. The CDR3 totals 16 residues. Every sample yielded at least 6.5 million isolated PBMCs. RNA extraction gave at least 6 micrograms of total RNA per sample. PCR was performed a second time for roughly 7 to 11 cycles using a sample-barcoded 5' primer and a J-beta primer mix. TCRdb reanalysed the 5' RACE reads using MiXCR and keeps one entry per CDR3 protein. The sample lists 1.5 million to 2 million distinct CDR3 sequences; 30% to 40% were seen once. General study findings and limits: Using unsorted PBMCs precluded a conclusive naive versus antigen-experienced comparison.

This receptor was obtained from a human donor in good health. This chain joins TRBV20-1 and TRBJ2-1; 8 bases fit TRBD2. The material sequenced was blood. This chain's CDR3 is CSASRAGARGANEQFF. Written as DNA, the CDR3 is TGCAGTGCTAGCCGAGCGGGGGCCCGAGGGGCAAATGAGCAGTTCTTC.